Below, 15 T cell receptor beta chains from the same sample are listed, as sequenced in a study of cytomegalovirus exposure and HLA in healthy donors. In the PCR, 60 Vbeta and 13 Jbeta primers were used. Assay used: immunoSEQ multiplex PCR; TCRdb lists only in-frame clones, some missing. The table lists 98,000 or so clones, about three quarters of them singletons. The sequenced sample was PBMCs. Receptor source: a woman aged 18-29 years in good health and CMV-seropositive.

This clone was seen only a few times. V gene TRBV6-6 combines with J gene TRBJ2-1, with D tentatively TRBD1 (5 bases). Germline V gene sequence: CDR1 MNHNY, CDR2 SVGAGI (reference sequence). The CDR3 has 14 amino acids. Trimming left V 0 bases short and J 5 bases short, with 8 bases between. This chain's CDR3 is CASSYSGADNEQFF. The DNA for the CDR3 is TGTGCCAGCAGTTACTCAGGGGCTGACAATGAGCAGTTCTTC.

V gene TRBV4-2 combines with J gene TRBJ2-3; TRBD2 agrees at 11 bases. The CDR3 totals 18 residues. CDR1 is LGHNA and CDR2 is YNFKEQ in the germline V gene. Trimming cost V 4 bases and J 0 bases; bases outside gene matches: 9. CDR3 nucleotides: TGTGCCAGCAGCCTTGGGACTAGCGGTCTCTCTAGCACAGATACGCAGTATTTT. It translates to CASSLGTSGLSSTDTQYF.

This sequence joins TRBV10-2 and TRBJ2-3; D gene uncertain. Germline lookup yields CDR1 WSHSY and CDR2 SAAADI. This CDR3 has 12 residues. The V end was cut by 4 bases, the J end by 2 bases, with 4 bases between. DNA of the CDR3: TGCGCCAGCAGTGCTTACACAGATACGCAGTATTTT. As protein: CASSAYTDTQYF.

The V gene is TRBV6-5, the J gene TRBJ1-6, with D unresolved. Germline V gives CDR1 MNHEY, CDR2 SVGAGI. V was cut by 8 bases and J by 7 bases, with 18 bases left in between. The CDR3 loop spans 15 amino acids. The CDR3 DNA reads TGTGCCAGCGGTTTTCCGGAGACGGAAAATTCACCCCTCCACTTT. It codes for CASGFPETENSPLHF.

The V call is TRBV27, the J call TRBJ2-1; 14 bases fit TRBD2. The V and J ends lost 5 bases and 13 bases, in that order; junction bases with no gene match: 7. The CDR3 extends over 14 amino acids. Germline CDR1 MNHEY, CDR2 SMNVEV (reference sequence). The CDR3 DNA sequence: TGTGCCAGCAGTGCGGGACTAGCGGGAGCCCCACAGTTCTTC. Residues: CASSAGLAGAPQFF.

This clone was detected once. The chain uses TRBV2 and TRBJ1-1; no clear D. CDR3 length equals 12 residues. The germline V gene has CDR1 SNHLY and CDR2 FYNNEI. Between the trimmed V and J ends, which lost 6 bases and 5 bases, there was a span of 10 bases. DNA for the CDR3: TGTGCCAGCAGCCCCTATCGGACTGAAGCTTTCTTT. Protein: CASSPYRTEAFF.

The rearrangement joins TRBV6-5 to TRBJ1-1; 11 bases are shared with TRBD1. The germline CDR1 and CDR2 sequences are MNHEY and SVGAGI. V trimming: 5 bases; J trimming: 0 bases; junction bases outside the gene matches: 2. The CDR3 loop spans 15 amino acids. The CDR3 DNA is TGTGCCAGCAGTCGGACAGGGGGCATGAACACTGAAGCTTTCTTT. Translated, it gives CASSRTGGMNTEAFF.

The rearrangement joins TRBV28 to TRBJ1-4, with 9 positions matching TRBD1. Germline V gives CDR1 MDHEN, CDR2 SYDVKM. The CDR3 contains 16 residues. V shed 5 bases, J shed 10 bases, and the junction held 14 bases outside the gene matches. In DNA, the CDR3 is TGTGCCAGCAGTGGAGCCGGCGGGACAGGGTTCGGAAAACTGTTTTTT. Protein sequence: CASSGAGGTGFGKLFF.

The rearrangement links TRBV28 to TRBJ1-5; tentatively, D is TRBD1 (6 bases). With 7 bases removed from V and 2 bases from J, the gap between germline ends came to 15 bases. CDR1 is MDHEN and CDR2 is SYDVKM in the germline V gene. The CDR3 length is 15 residues. The CDR3 here is CASTPTGAGNQPQHF. The CDR3 nucleotides read TGTGCCAGCACCCCGACAGGTGCGGGCAATCAGCCCCAGCATTTT.

The J gene is TRBJ2-1, the V gene TRBV15, with D maybe TRBD1 (5 bases). CDR1 is LNHNV, CDR2 YYDKDF, per germline (reference sequence). This CDR3 region has 13 residues. Trimming shortened V by 3 bases and J by 3 bases, and 6 bases separated the two germline ends. The chain's CDR3 is CATSRDNYNEQFF. In nucleotides, the CDR3 is TGTGCCACCAGCAGGGACAACTACAATGAGCAGTTCTTC.

This clone has only a few counts. V usage is TRBV7-6 and J usage is TRBJ1-1; TRBD1 might be the D (6 bases). V lost 4 bases to trimming and J lost 4 bases, with 13 bases between them. Looked up from germline, CDR1 is SGHVS and CDR2 is FNYEAQ. The CDR3 spans 14 residues. Here the CDR3 reads CASSSHQGGTEAFF. The CDR3 coding sequence is TGTGCCAGCAGCTCCCACCAAGGGGGCACTGAAGCTTTCTTT.

This chain joins TRBV25-1 and TRBJ1-1, with D uncertain. The CDR3 consists of 12 residues. CDR1 is MGHDK and CDR2 is SYGVNS in the germline V gene. Trimming left V 6 bases short and J 1 base short, with 6 bases between. The CDR3 bases are TGTGCCAGCAGCCCGAGGAACACTGAAGCTTTCTTT. Residues: CASSPRNTEAFF.

V usage is TRBV9 and J usage is TRBJ2-7; no clear D gene. Between the trimmed V and J ends, which lost 4 bases and 2 bases, there was a span of 10 bases. The germline gives CDR1 SGDLS, CDR2 YYNGEE. The CDR3 is made up of 13 amino acids. For the CDR3, the DNA is TGTGCCAGCAGCCCAGCGCTGGCCTACGAGCAGTACTTC. Translating gives CASSPALAYEQYF.

The chain recombines TRBV13 with TRBJ1-3; D is unclear. The CDR3 sequence is 16 residues long. Deletions cut 0 bases from V and 0 bases from J, with 9 bases between. CDR1 and CDR2 from the germline V gene are PRHDT and FYEKMQ (reference sequence). The CDR3 loop reads CASSLGRADSGNTIYF. Here the CDR3 DNA reads TGTGCCAGCAGCTTAGGGCGGGCAGACTCTGGAAACACCATATATTTT.

This clone was observed a handful of times. V gene TRBV19 combines with J gene TRBJ2-5, with D maybe TRBD1 (6 bases). The CDR3 length is 14 residues. The germline V gene has CDR1 LNHDA and CDR2 SQIVND (reference sequence). Trimming removed 4 bases from V and 5 bases from J, with 14 bases in between. Written as DNA, the CDR3 is TGTGCCAGTAGTACCGACAGGACCGGGGAGACCCAGTACTTC. Protein product: CASSTDRTGETQYF.